This T cell receptor (beta chain) came from a study of PD-1 blockade in classical Hodgkin lymphoma. Findings of the study overall: The causes of the repertoire differences, possibly disease activity or prior therapy, remain undefined. Healthy donors reportedly exceeded newly diagnosed patients in baseline TCR diversity.

Using immunoSEQ multiplex PCR, the repertoire was profiled, and TCRdb retains in-frame clones only, with some absent. The sample yields tens of thousands of clones, approximately 90% seen once. The CDR3 covers 16 residues. The V gene end was trimmed by 3 bases and the J gene end by 10 bases; junction bases not matched to a gene: 15. Germline CDR1 MNHNS, CDR2 SASEGT. This clone was recorded only once. Its antigen is unidentified. Time point reported: newly diagnosed, previously untreated cHL patient sample. Researchers used newly diagnosed, untreated classical Hodgkin lymphoma PBMCs for comparison. The receptor was derived from a human donor with classical Hodgkin lymphoma. This chain connects TRBV6-1 to TRBJ1-2; 9 positions match TRBD1. Specimen: peripheral blood mononuclear cells (PBMCs). The CDR3 spells CASSDRPGTGKGVYTF. The CDR3 nucleotides read TGTGCCAGCAGTGATAGACCCGGGACAGGGAAGGGAGTCTACACCTTC.